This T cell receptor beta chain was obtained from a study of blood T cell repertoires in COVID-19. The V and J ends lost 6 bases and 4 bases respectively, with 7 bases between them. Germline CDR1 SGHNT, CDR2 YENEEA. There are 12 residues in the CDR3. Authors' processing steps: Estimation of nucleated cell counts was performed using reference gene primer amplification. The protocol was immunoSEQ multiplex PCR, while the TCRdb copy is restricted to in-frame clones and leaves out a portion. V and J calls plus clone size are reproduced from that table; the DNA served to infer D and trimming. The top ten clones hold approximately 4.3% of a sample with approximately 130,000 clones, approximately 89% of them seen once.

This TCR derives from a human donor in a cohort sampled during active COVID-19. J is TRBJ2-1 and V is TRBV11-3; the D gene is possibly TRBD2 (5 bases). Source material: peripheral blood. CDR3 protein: CASSRGYNEQFF. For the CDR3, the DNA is TGTGCCAGCAGTCGGGGATACAATGAGCAGTTCTTC. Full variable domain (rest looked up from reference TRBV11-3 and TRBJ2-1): EAGVVQSPRYKIIEKKQPVAFWCNPISGHNTLYWYLQNLGQGPELLIRYENEEAVDDSQLPKDRFSAERLKGVDSTLKIQPAELGDSAVYLCASSRGYNEQFFGPGTRLTVL.